This T cell receptor (beta chain) was found in a study of blood T cell repertoires in COVID-19. On the study more broadly: The United States, Italy and Spain provided the acute and convalescent COVID-19 samples. PBMCs, B-cell-depleted T cells, or T cells provided the cDNA or gDNA that made up the material.

Germline values: CDR1 MDHEN, CDR2 SYDVKM. V shed 1 base, J shed 8 bases, and the junction held 4 bases outside the gene matches. CDR3 length equals 16 residues. Per the authors' pipeline: Amplifying reference gene primers gave estimates of nucleated cell counts. Profiling relied on immunoSEQ multiplex PCR, and the TCRdb table lists in-frame clones only, not all of them. The D gene and trimming were derived from the DNA, and the V and J assignments and clone size from that table. The sample includes 100,000 to 150,000 clones, around four fifths of them seen just once. The chain links TRBV28 to TRBJ1-6; 11 nucleotides line up with TRBD1. This TCR derives from an elderly man with active or convalescent COVID-19. Sequencing input: peripheral blood. Here the CDR3 reads CASSLLGQGAHSPLHF. Here the CDR3 DNA reads TGTGCCAGCAGTTTATTAGGACAGGGGGCCCATTCACCCCTCCACTTT. The whole variable domain, remainder taken from reference TRBV28 and TRBJ1-6, is DVKVTQSSRYLVKRTGEKVFLECVQDMDHENMFWYRQDPGLGLRLIYFSYDVKMKEKGDIPEGYSVSREKKERFSLILESASTNQTSMYLCASSLLGQGAHSPLHFGNGTRLTVT.